What follows describes a single T cell receptor (beta chain). The source of the sample is a study of blood T cell repertoires in COVID-19. Study-level information: T cells, B-cell-depleted T cells, or PBMCs supplied cDNA or gDNA.

The protocol was immunoSEQ multiplex PCR, while the TCRdb copy is restricted to in-frame clones and leaves out a portion. The sample lists about 120,000 clones; less than 85% were seen once. Germline V lookup: CDR1 MNHEY, CDR2 SVGAGI. The CDR3 runs to 13 residues. Trimming shortened V by 2 bases and J by 3 bases, and 7 bases separated the two germline ends. The chain joins TRBV6-5 to TRBJ1-2; D is uncertain. Material: peripheral blood. The source is a woman of 80 years or more with acute or convalescent COVID-19. The CDR3 is CASSYQAYYGYTF. In DNA, the CDR3 is TGTGCCAGCAGTTACCAGGCATACTATGGCTACACCTTC.